These 20 T cell receptor beta chains share one sample of origin, sequenced in a study of a mutant IDH1 vaccine in newly diagnosed glioma. Their antigens are not known. Time point specified: week 47, end of study. Each dose of the vaccine consisted of 300 ug of mutant IDH1 20-mer peptide, with topical imiquimod. TCRdb's copy holds only in-frame clones and misses some; the assay was immunoSEQ multiplex PCR. Of some 21,000 clones listed, approximately 84% are singletons. The sequences come from PBMCs, collected from a glioma patient whose treatment included an IDH1 peptide vaccine. The origin of the receptors is a man in his forties with glioma.

This clone appeared once. The rearrangement joins TRBV19 to TRBJ2-7, with a weak D call TRBD2 (5 bases). The CDR3 runs to 13 residues. V lost 6 bases to trimming and J lost 4 bases, with 13 bases between them. From germline, CDR1 is LNHDA and CDR2 SQIVND (reference sequence). The CDR3, as DNA: TGTGCCAGTAGCATCCTGACGGGATACGAGCAGTACTTC. This codes for CASSILTGYEQYF.

V gene TRBV6-6 combines with J gene TRBJ1-4; D perhaps matches TRBD1 (5 bases). Germline assignment: CDR1 MNHNY and CDR2 SVGAGI (reference sequence). This CDR3 region has 14 residues. V lost 6 bases and J 0 bases, leaving 8 bases between the germline ends. CDR3 nucleotide sequence: TGTGCCAGCAGCTCCAGGGCAACTAATGAAAAACTGTTTTTT. It translates to CASSSRATNEKLFF.

V usage is TRBV27 and J usage is TRBJ2-2; D is perhaps TRBD1 (5 bases). The CDR3 spans 15 residues. The V gene's germline CDR1 is MNHEY and CDR2 SMNVEV (reference sequence). The V and J ends lost 6 bases and 1 base respectively, with 12 bases between them. Written as DNA, the CDR3 is TGTGCCAGCAGACCTGCTCAGGGGAACACCGGGGAGCTGTTTTTT. Its protein is CASRPAQGNTGELFF.

The chain carries TRBV7-6 and TRBJ1-4; D uncertain. The CDR3 consists of 18 residues. Trimming removed 5 bases from V and 6 bases from J, with 25 bases in between. CDR1 and CDR2 (germline): SGHVS, FNYEAQ. CDR3 DNA: TGTGCCAGCAGCCTCTTCCGCCCCTATACAGAAAAAGATGAAAAACTGTTTTTT. Amino acid sequence: CASSLFRPYTEKDEKLFF. Looking up the rest from reference TRBV7-6 and TRBJ1-4 gives the full variable domain: GAGVSQSPRYKVTKRGQDVALRCDPISGHVSLYWYRQALGQGPEFLTYFNYEAQQDKSGLPNDRFSAERPEGSISTLTIQRTEQRDSAMYRCASSLFRPYTEKDEKLFFGSGTQLSVL.

By sample fraction, this clone is medium-sized. The chain is built from TRBV29-1 and TRBJ2-7; TRBD1 aligns across 9 bases. Germline CDR1 SQVTM, CDR2 ANQGSEA. CDR3 length equals 14 residues. V lost 2 bases to trimming and J lost 6 bases; unmatched junction nucleotides: 8. The CDR3 bases are TGCAGCGTTGAACAATACGGGACAGGGCGCGAGCAGTACTTC. This sequence encodes CSVEQYGTGREQYF.

The chain employs TRBV5-1 and TRBJ2-5, with TRBD1 identical over 10 bases. The CDR3 runs to 14 residues. V gave up 4 bases and J gave up 4 bases; unmatched junction bases: 4. Germline V gene lookup returns CDR1 SGHRS and CDR2 YFSETQ. The CDR3 loop is CASSQTGGGETQYF. The CDR3 DNA reads as TGCGCCAGCAGCCAGACAGGGGGCGGAGAGACCCAGTACTTC. Combining the CDR3 with reference TRBV5-1 and TRBJ2-5 gives the whole variable domain KAGVTQTPRYLIKTRGQQVTLSCSPISGHRSVSWYQQTPGQGLQFLFEYFSETQRNKGNFPGRFSGRQFSNSRSEMNVSTLELGDSALYLCASSQTGGGETQYFGPGTRLLVL.

The chain links TRBV6-5 to TRBJ2-1, with 7 nucleotides matching TRBD1. Trimming cost V 2 bases and J 1 base; bases outside gene matches: 2. The CDR3 has 15 residues. CDR1 is MNHEY, CDR2 SVGAGI, per germline. The CDR3 sequence is CASSYDRASYNEQFF. The CDR3 nucleotides read TGTGCCAGCAGTTACGACAGGGCGTCCTACAATGAGCAGTTCTTC.

Here the CDR3 reads CASSTAGRLIDEQYF. CDR3 in DNA: TGTGCCAGCAGCACCGCGGGACGGCTGATTGACGAGCAGTACTTC. The J gene is TRBJ2-7, the V gene TRBV7-9; D possibly corresponds to TRBD2 (6 bases). Trimming pared 5 bases from V and 5 bases from J, leaving 19 bases between. Germline CDR1 SEHNR, CDR2 FQNEAQ (reference sequence). CDR3 length: 15 amino acids.

The rearrangement links TRBV28 to TRBJ1-5, with D possibly TRBD1 on 5 matching bases. V shed 0 bases and J shed 4 bases, with 10 bases lying between them. Germline values: CDR1 MDHEN, CDR2 SYDVKM. The CDR3 runs to 15 residues. The CDR3 protein is CASSLWTARNQPQHF. CDR3 DNA sequence: TGTGCCAGCAGTTTATGGACAGCTCGGAATCAGCCCCAGCATTTT.

This clone has just a few counts. This chain connects TRBV2 to TRBJ1-4, with a weak D call TRBD1 (6 bases). Between the trimmed V and J ends, which lost 10 bases and 13 bases, there was a span of 16 bases. CDR1 SNHLY and CDR2 FYNNEI come from the germline V gene. The length of the CDR3 is 11 residues. CDR3: CATHRVTGLFF. CDR3 nucleotides: TGTGCCACCCACAGGGTTACGGGACTGTTTTTT.

The chain combines TRBV7-2 with TRBJ2-1, with 7 bases aligning to TRBD2. CDR3 size: 14 residues. Germline V lookup: CDR1 SGHTA, CDR2 FQGNSA. The V and J ends lost 3 bases and 6 bases, in that order; junction bases with no gene match: 5. CDR3 amino acids: CASSFLGTTNEQFF. The CDR3 coding sequence is TGTGCCAGCAGCTTCCTCGGGACTACCAATGAGCAGTTCTTC.

V is TRBV7-9 and J is TRBJ1-2; D remains unclear. The CDR3 loop spans 12 amino acids. With 5 bases removed from V and 4 bases from J, the gap between germline ends came to 8 bases. Looked up from germline, CDR1 is SEHNR and CDR2 is FQNEAQ (reference sequence). For the CDR3, the DNA is TGTGCCAGCAGCACTCGCCTCTATGGCTACACCTTC. Amino acid sequence: CASSTRLYGYTF.

The chain employs TRBV12-5 and TRBJ1-1, with D uncertain. V was cut by 1 base and J by 4 bases, with 13 bases left in between. The germline V gene encodes CDR1 LGHNT and CDR2 FRNRAP. The CDR3 has 15 residues. The CDR3 DNA sequence: TGTGCTAGTGGTTTGGCCAACGCCCCGGGCACTGAAGCTTTCTTT. Protein product: CASGLANAPGTEAFF. The full variable domain, in which reference TRBV12-5 and TRBJ1-1 provide the parts outside the CDR3, is DARVTQTPRHKVTEMGQEVTMRCQPILGHNTVFWYRQTMMQGLELLAYFRNRAPLDDSGMPKDRFSAEMPDATLATLKIQPSEPRDSAVYFCASGLANAPGTEAFFGQGTRLTVV.

The V and J genes are TRBV9 and TRBJ2-7, with 7 nucleotides matching TRBD1. The CDR3 runs to 13 residues. Per the germline V gene, CDR1 is SGDLS and CDR2 is YYNGEE. V lost 4 bases and J lost 2; bases outside the gene matches: 3. CDR3 bases: TGTGCCAGCAGCAACAGGGGCACCTACGAGCAGTACTTC. Translation gives CASSNRGTYEQYF. Full variable domain (remainder filled in from reference TRBV9 and TRBJ2-7): DSGVTQTPKHLITATGQRVTLRCSPRSGDLSVYWYQQSLDQGLQFLIQYYNGEERAKGNILERFSAQQFPDLHSELNLSSLELGDSALYFCASSNRGTYEQYFGPGTRLTVT.

The chain links TRBV18 to TRBJ1-5, with 8 bases that match TRBD1. The V and J ends lost 6 bases and 5 bases, in that order; junction bases with no gene match: 9. Germline V gene data show CDR1 as KGHSH and CDR2 as LQKENI. The CDR3 is made up of 15 amino acids. The chain's CDR3 is CASSPGQARHQPQHF. DNA for the CDR3: TGTGCCAGCTCTCCGGGACAGGCCCGCCATCAGCCCCAGCATTTT.

The J gene is TRBJ2-1, the V gene TRBV4-2, with 8 bases fitting TRBD2. This CDR3 is built from 16 residues. The V segment lost 0 bases and the J segment 6 bases; nucleotides outside the gene matches: 7. Looked up from germline, CDR1 is LGHNA and CDR2 is YNFKEQ. For the CDR3, the DNA is TGTGCCAGCAGCCAAGATTTGGCGGGAGGCACCAATGAGCAGTTCTTC. Amino acid sequence: CASSQDLAGGTNEQFF.

The rearrangement uses TRBV6-1 and TRBJ1-2; 7 nucleotides match TRBD1. Germline values: CDR1 MNHNS, CDR2 SASEGT. The CDR3 runs to 13 residues. J gave up 7 bases and V 6 bases, and 8 bases lay outside the gene matches. The CDR3 DNA is TGTGCCAGCAGACAACAGGGGATCGGTGGCTACACCTTC. It encodes CASRQQGIGGYTF.

The rearrangement joins TRBV11-3 to TRBJ2-5; D is undetermined. Trimming shortened V by 3 bases and J by 5 bases, and 7 bases separated the two germline ends. The CDR3 has 12 amino acids. Germline V lookup: CDR1 SGHNT, CDR2 YENEEA. The DNA for the CDR3 is TGTGCCAGCAGCTTGGACCGGGAGACCCAGTACTTC. Amino acid sequence: CASSLDRETQYF.

The rearrangement uses TRBV5-4 and TRBJ1-1; D gene unclear. V was shortened by 4 bases and J by 1 base, with 14 bases between the two germline ends. CDR3 size: 15 residues. Looked up from germline, CDR1 is SGHNT and CDR2 is YYREEE (reference sequence). The CDR3 region is CASSLQLAWNTEAFF. In nucleotides, the CDR3 is TGTGCCAGCAGCCTGCAACTTGCCTGGAACACTGAAGCTTTCTTT.

The chain employs TRBV28 and TRBJ2-5, with D possibly TRBD1 on 5 matching bases. Trimming stripped 3 bases from V and 3 bases from J, with 14 bases between. The CDR3 length is 15 residues. Germline-derived CDR1 and CDR2 are MDHEN and SYDVKM. The CDR3 here is CASSFRGHLEETQYF. CDR3 in DNA: TGTGCCAGCAGTTTTAGGGGCCACCTTGAAGAGACCCAGTACTTC. Looking up the rest from reference TRBV28 and TRBJ2-5 gives the full variable domain: DVKVTQSSRYLVKRTGEKVFLECVQDMDHENMFWYRQDPGLGLRLIYFSYDVKMKEKGDIPEGYSVSREKKERFSLILESASTNQTSMYLCASSFRGHLEETQYFGPGTRLLVL.